The entry below describes one T cell receptor beta chain. Its antigen is undetermined. Relying on iRepertoire HTBI primers and Arm-PCR of CDR3 regions, the team built TCR beta libraries. From the multiplex PCR reads, TCRdb called clonotypes with MiXCR, one entry per CDR3 protein. The sample includes approximately 400,000 distinct CDR3 sequences, approximately 15% of them seen just once. The data were taken from a study of regulatory T cells in long-lasting Graves disease. Study-level findings and limits: New patients shared fewer public clonotypes (about 970) than persistent patients did (roughly 2,600).

CDR1 and CDR2 from the germline V gene are LNHNV and YYDKDF (reference sequence). The CDR3 is 19 amino acids. Trimming took 6 bases from V and 4 from J; bases not matched to a gene: 18. The sample's time point: newly diagnosed GD, antithyroid drugs for less than 3 months. Isolated PBMC RNA provided the starting material for the TCR library. Another study also made use of these data, one on T cells in Graves' hyperthyroidism and ophthalmopathy. That paper states: Diagnosis of hyperthyroidism was new in patients aged 18 to 65, and its duration was under 2 months. When the TCR CDR3 underwent first-round RT-PCR, the HTBI primer set was used.

The receptor comes from a woman in her 30s with Graves disease. V and J are TRBV15 and TRBJ1-4, with 9 bases lining up with TRBD1. The source material was peripheral blood mononuclear cells (PBMCs), sampled at new diagnosis, from a patient treated with antithyroid drugs. The CDR3 nucleotides read TGTGCCACCAGGGCCCTAGGACAGGGGAACGGAGGGTATAATGAAAAACTGTTTTTT. It codes for CATRALGQGNGGYNEKLFF.